This is a list of T cell receptor beta chains from one sample in a study of T cells after yellow fever vaccination. TCRdb redid the calling of the 5' RACE reads with MiXCR, one entry per CDR3 protein. The repertoire holds around 310,000 distinct CDR3 sequences, around 4.4% seen once, with just under 20% in the top ten. This specimen consisted of PBMCs, obtained 15 days after the yellow fever booster vaccination. Receptors originate from a man younger than 35 who received the YFV17D yellow fever vaccine. Both conserved end residues are part of each CDR3. Each record gives: J gene, clone size, D gene, V gene, CDR3 protein, CDR3 DNA. The D gene is left open where the match is weak. Clone sizes are given selectively: once, few, many, or a class where the clone is expanded.

TRBJ1-1 - - TRBV20-1 CSASARGLRTEAFF TGCAGTGCTAGCGCACGGGGTCTAAGGACTGAAGCTTTCTTT
TRBJ1-2 many - TRBV7-2 CASSLGWGPASHTF TGTGCCAGCAGCTTAGGTTGGGGACCGGCAAGCCACACCTTC
TRBJ2-1 many - TRBV5-1 CASSLGEPNEQFF TGCGCCAGCAGCTTGGGGGAGCCCAATGAGCAGTTCTTC
TRBJ1-4 - - TRBV29-1 CSGAGENGKLFF TGCAGCGGGGCGGGGGAAAACGGAAAACTGTTTTTT
TRBJ2-3 - - TRBV4-3 CASSQGAEIDTQYF TGCGCCAGCAGCCAAGGAGCGGAGATTGATACGCAGTATTTT
TRBJ1-5 few TRBD1 TRBV19 CASSMQRDRANQPQHF TGTGCCAGTAGTATGCAGAGGGACAGGGCTAATCAGCCCCAGCATTTT
TRBJ2-2 many - TRBV24-1 CATSDYGAGELFF TGTGCCACCAGTGATTACGGCGCCGGGGAGCTGTTTTTT
TRBJ1-6 few TRBD1 TRBV6-5 CASSYRQGGVSPNSPLHF TGTGCCAGCAGTTACAGACAGGGGGGGGTGTCTCCTAATTCACCCCTCCACTTT
TRBJ2-5 many - TRBV27 CARNQETQYF TGTGCCAGAAACCAAGAGACCCAGTACTTC
TRBJ2-1 - - TRBV14 CASSQAGFLRGYNEQFF TGTGCCAGCAGCCAAGCCGGCTTTCTTAGGGGATACAATGAGCAGTTCTTC
TRBJ1-4 - TRBD1 TRBV7-2 CASSFQGDHEKLFF TGTGCCAGCAGCTTTCAGGGGGATCATGAAAAACTGTTTTTT
TRBJ2-5 - TRBD2 TRBV7-7 CASSSLAGRATQYF TGTGCCAGCAGCTCACTAGCGGGGAGGGCGACCCAGTACTTC
TRBJ2-7 - TRBD1 TRBV7-9 CASSPKGQDYEQYF TGTGCCAGCAGCCCTAAGGGACAGGACTACGAGCAGTACTTC
TRBJ2-3 many TRBD2 TRBV12-3/TRBV12-4 CASSFASGGPGTDTQYF TGTGCCAGCAGTTTCGCCAGCGGGGGGCCAGGCACAGATACGCAGTATTTT
TRBJ2-1 - TRBD2 TRBV19 CASSRPGLAGKEQFF TGTGCCAGTAGCCGGCCGGGACTAGCGGGGAAAGAGCAGTTCTTC
TRBJ1-1 once - TRBV12-2 CASRLEVPTEAFF TGTGCAAGTCGCTTAGAGGTTCCCACTGAAGCTTTCTTT
TRBJ2-5 few - TRBV29-1 CSVTDWVAQYF TGCAGCGTTACGGACTGGGTGGCCCAGTACTTC
TRBJ2-7 few - TRBV13 CASSFYPGMGTHEQYF TGTGCCAGCAGCTTTTACCCCGGGATGGGAACGCACGAGCAGTACTTC
TRBJ2-1 many - TRBV5-1 CASSLEREQFF TGCGCCAGCAGCTTGGAAAGAGAGCAGTTCTTC
TRBJ2-3 many TRBD2 TRBV12-3/TRBV12-4 CASSVGWGGPTDTQYF TGTGCCAGCAGTGTGGGTTGGGGGGGACCCACAGATACGCAGTATTTT
TRBJ1-5 - - TRBV12-5 CASGLRQPQHF TGTGCTAGTGGTTTGAGACAGCCCCAGCATTTT
TRBJ2-3 many - TRBV4-2 CASSQGLPSADTQYF TGTGCCAGCAGCCAGGGACTTCCCTCGGCAGATACGCAGTATTTT
TRBJ1-6 - - TRBV12-3/TRBV12-4 CASSPRGSPLHF TGTGCCAGCAGTCCCCGGGGTTCACCCCTCCACTTT
TRBJ1-5 few - TRBV7-2 CASSPRRLGNQPQHF TGTGCCAGCAGCCCCCGACGTTTGGGCAATCAGCCCCAGCATTTT
TRBJ2-3 - - TRBV5-6 CASSLPKFRVSDTQYF TGTGCCAGCAGCTTGCCTAAATTCAGGGTTTCAGATACGCAGTATTTT
TRBJ1-1 many TRBD1 TRBV6-6 CASILLTGGWGEAFF TGTGCCAGCATCTTACTCACAGGGGGCTGGGGTGAAGCTTTCTTT
TRBJ2-1 - - TRBV5-6 CASTLVGHLNNEQFF TGTGCCAGCACCTTAGTTGGACACCTCAACAATGAGCAGTTCTTC
TRBJ1-1 many TRBD1 TRBV24-1 CATSGAGGAFF TGTGCCACCAGTGGAGCAGGGGGAGCTTTCTTT
TRBJ1-5 - - TRBV20-1 CSTGRRQAYQPQHF TGCAGTACCGGGAGGCGACAGGCCTATCAGCCCCAGCATTTT
TRBJ1-1 few - TRBV9 CASSVDEGRAFF TGTGCCAGCAGCGTAGACGAGGGAAGAGCTTTCTTT
TRBJ2-5 - TRBD2 TRBV5-1 CASGAGVVRETQYF TGCGCCAGCGGGGCGGGGGTCGTCCGGGAGACCCAGTACTTC
TRBJ1-1 - - TRBV18 CASSWAIREEAFF TGTGCCAGCTCATGGGCCATAAGGGAGGAAGCTTTCTTT
TRBJ2-7 few - TRBV4-1 CASSQRGESYEQYF TGCGCCAGCAGCCAAAGAGGGGAGTCCTACGAGCAGTACTTC